A single sample is the source of the 20 T cell receptor beta chains below, sequenced in a study of blood T cell repertoires in COVID-19. Generated by immunoSEQ multiplex PCR, the TCRdb table keeps only in-frame clones and is missing some. The table records 50,000 to 85,000 clones, roughly 82% of them present only once. Sequencing was carried out using peripheral blood. The receptors were sampled from a man in his 60s with acute or convalescent COVID-19.

The V gene is TRBV5-1, the J gene TRBJ2-5; possibly TRBD2 for D (6 bases). The CDR3 is made up of 15 amino acids. V lost 0 bases and J 5 bases, leaving 14 bases between the germline ends. CDR1 and CDR2 from the germline V gene are SGHRS and YFSETQ. Here the CDR3 reads CASSLAGSGGETQYF. The CDR3 DNA sequence: TGCGCCAGCAGCTTGGCCGGGTCAGGAGGGGAGACCCAGTACTTC.

This clone was counted between two and nine times. The chain joins TRBV3-1 (or the pseudogene TRBV3-2) to TRBJ2-1; 10 bases match TRBD1. The germline gives CDR1 LGHDT, CDR2 YNNKEL (reference sequence). V lost 7 bases, J lost 4 bases, and 4 bases stayed unmatched. This CDR3 spans 14 amino acids. The CDR3 here is CASTSGQGYNEQFF. The CDR3 DNA reads TGTGCCAGCACCTCGGGACAGGGGTACAATGAGCAGTTCTTC.

This clone was recorded once. The genes are TRBV11-2 and TRBJ1-6, with D unresolved. CDR1 is SGHAT and CDR2 is FQNNGV in the germline V gene. The CDR3 covers 14 residues. The ends were cut back, 5 bases at V and 9 bases at J, with 14 bases in the middle. The CDR3 region is CASSPPTSGSPLHF. In nucleotides, the CDR3 is TGTGCCAGCAGCCCGCCCACGTCGGGTTCACCCCTCCACTTT.

The rearrangement uses TRBV9 and TRBJ1-3; a possible D gene is TRBD1 (5 bases). The V and J ends lost 0 bases and 4 bases respectively, with 8 bases between them. Germline CDR1 reads SGDLS; CDR2 reads YYNGEE. The CDR3 length is 14 residues. The CDR3 spells CASSVESGGNTIYF. CDR3 DNA sequence: TGTGCCAGCAGCGTAGAATCAGGGGGAAACACCATATATTTT. Full variable domain (rest looked up from reference TRBV9 and TRBJ1-3): DSGVTQTPKHLITATGQRVTLRCSPRSGDLSVYWYQQSLDQGLQFLIQYYNGEERAKGNILERFSAQQFPDLHSELNLSSLELGDSALYFCASSVESGGNTIYFGEGSWLTVV.

This clone has just one count. The chain has TRBV2 and TRBJ1-4; the match to TRBD1 covers 8 bases. The germline V gene encodes CDR1 SNHLY and CDR2 FYNNEI. The CDR3 loop spans 15 amino acids. V was pared by 7 bases and J by 8 bases, with 12 bases of the junction left unmatched. CDR3 sequence: CASILDRGKGEKLFF. The CDR3 region has the DNA TGTGCCAGCATCTTAGACAGGGGCAAGGGGGAAAAACTGTTTTTT.

This sequence joins TRBV30 and TRBJ2-5; a possible D gene is TRBD2 (6 bases). The CDR3 sequence is 17 residues long. Germline V gene data show CDR1 as GTSNPN and CDR2 as SVGIG (reference sequence). The V gene lost 1 base and the J gene lost 3 bases, with 21 bases spanning the gap. CDR3 residues: CAWSGDKPRQREETQYF. The CDR3, as DNA: TGTGCCTGGAGTGGAGACAAACCGCGACAGCGGGAAGAGACCCAGTACTTC.

The chain combines TRBV28 with TRBJ1-2; TRBD1 matches 7 bases. The CDR3 runs 15 residues. J was trimmed by 6 bases and V by 3 bases; bases with no gene match: 10. CDR1 MDHEN and CDR2 SYDVKM come from the germline V gene. CDR3 protein: CASSFPIRQGHGYTF. In DNA, the CDR3 is TGTGCCAGCAGTTTCCCTATCCGACAGGGCCATGGCTACACCTTC.

V gene TRBV30 combines with J gene TRBJ1-6; D might be TRBD1 (6 bases). The germline V gene has CDR1 GTSNPN and CDR2 SVGIG (reference sequence). V was trimmed by 0 bases and J by 9 bases, leaving 15 bases between them. The CDR3 covers 15 residues. The CDR3 coding sequence is TGTGCCTGGAGTGTAGGGAACAGGGAAGGTTCACCCCTCCACTTT. This gives the protein CAWSVGNREGSPLHF.

The rearrangement links TRBV19 to TRBJ2-3; 8 bases line up with TRBD2. This CDR3 region has 15 residues. CDR1 is LNHDA and CDR2 is SQIVND in the germline V gene (reference sequence). Germline trimming cut 7 bases from V and 4 bases from J; bases unmatched to any gene: 10. The CDR3 DNA reads TGTGCCAGTAACCTCGGGGCGGGGGGATCAGATACGCAGTATTTT. Protein product: CASNLGAGGSDTQYF.

The chain links TRBV3-1 (or the pseudogene TRBV3-2) to TRBJ2-7; a weak D match, TRBD1 (6 bases). CDR3 length: 15 residues. Trimming took off 1 base at V and 0 bases at J, with 10 bases between the two ends. CDR1 is LGHDT, CDR2 YNNKEL, per germline (reference sequence). The CDR3 nucleotides read TGTGCCAGCAGCCAAGGTTGGACAGTCTCCTACGAGCAGTACTTC. Translating it yields CASSQGWTVSYEQYF.

The chain is built from TRBV9 and TRBJ2-5, with 8 bases lining up with TRBD1. The ends lost 4 bases at V and 5 bases at J; junction bases unmatched: 7. The CDR3 runs to 14 residues. Looked up from germline, CDR1 is SGDLS and CDR2 is YYNGEE. The CDR3 reads CASSISGGRETQYF. CDR3 in DNA: TGTGCCAGCAGCATATCAGGGGGCCGGGAGACCCAGTACTTC.

This clone was detected a few times. J is TRBJ1-6 and V is TRBV30, with TRBD1 matching 7 bases. After removal of 1 base from V and 7 bases from J, the junction contained 7 bases not matched to a gene. CDR1 and CDR2 from the germline V gene are GTSNPN and SVGIG (reference sequence). The CDR3 sequence is 15 residues long. CDR3 sequence (DNA): TGTGCCTGGAGTGCACAGGGGTTGGGAAATTCACCCCTCCACTTT. It encodes CAWSAQGLGNSPLHF.

The chain links TRBV5-1 to TRBJ2-7, with 8 bases identical to TRBD1. Per the germline V gene, CDR1 is SGHRS and CDR2 is YFSETQ. This CDR3 has 14 residues. J was trimmed by 5 bases and V by 5 bases; bases with no gene match: 9. In DNA, the CDR3 is TGCGCCAGCAGACCTGGACAGGGTACGGACGAGCAGTACTTC. Translating it yields CASRPGQGTDEQYF.

This clone was seen only a few times. The chain joins TRBV3-1 (or the pseudogene TRBV3-2) to TRBJ1-1; 7 bases line up with TRBD1. CDR1 is LGHDT and CDR2 is YNNKEL in the germline V gene (reference sequence). V dropped 1 base and J dropped 0; count of bases not matched to a gene: 8. The CDR3 extends over 17 amino acids. CDR3 coding DNA: TGTGCCAGCAGCCAAGCCTCAGGGGGAGTGATGAACACTGAAGCTTTCTTT. Translation gives CASSQASGGVMNTEAFF.

This clone has just a few counts. As DNA, the CDR3 is TGTGCCAGCAGCGTAGACAGGGTCGGCCTTTATGGCTACACCTTC. It is translated as CASSVDRVGLYGYTF. The chain recombines TRBV7-2 with TRBJ1-2; TRBD1 aligns across 7 bases. V shed 5 bases and J 5 bases; nucleotides not matched to a gene: 11. The V gene's germline CDR1 is SGHTA and CDR2 FQGNSA. The CDR3 spans 15 residues.

V is TRBV2 and J is TRBJ1-2; 7 nucleotides line up with TRBD1. The CDR3 sequence is 13 residues long. The germline CDR1 and CDR2 sequences are SNHLY and FYNNEI. The J segment lost 2 bases and the V segment lost 4 bases, leaving 1 base of the junction unmatched. This chain's CDR3 is CASSVGGNYGYTF. The CDR3 bases are TGTGCCAGCAGTGTAGGGGGCAACTATGGCTACACCTTC. Full variable domain (rest looked up from reference TRBV2 and TRBJ1-2): EPEVTQTPSHQVTQMGQEVILRCVPISNHLYFYWYRQILGQKVEFLVSFYNNEISEKSEIFDDQFSVERPDGSNFTLKIRSTKLEDSAMYFCASSVGGNYGYTFGSGTRLTVV.

This chain uses TRBV6-2 or TRBV6-3 with TRBJ1-4; 9 bases are shared with TRBD1. The V gene end was trimmed by 5 bases and the J gene end by 10 bases; junction bases not matched to a gene: 8. Germline V gene sequence: CDR1 MNHEY, CDR2 SVGEGT. The CDR3 contains 14 residues. The CDR3 region has the DNA TGTGCCAGCAGTAGGACCGGGACAGGGTTAAAACTGTTTTTT. Translating it yields CASSRTGTGLKLFF.

The chain links TRBV5-1 to TRBJ2-3; maybe TRBD1 (5 bases). The V gene lost 9 bases and the J gene lost 6 bases, with 20 bases spanning the gap. Germline V gene sequence: CDR1 SGHRS, CDR2 YFSETQ. CDR3 length: 14 amino acids. CDR3 protein: CATKEASGFDTQYF. The CDR3 nucleotides read TGCGCCACTAAAGAGGCCTCAGGGTTCGATACGCAGTATTTT.

The CDR3 nucleotides are TGCGCCAGCAGCTTGGCTGAGACCCAGTACTTC. Translation gives CASSLAETQYF. The rearrangement uses TRBV5-1 and TRBJ2-5; no firm D call. The CDR3 totals 11 residues. The V end was cut by 0 bases, the J end by 5 bases, with 2 bases between. Germline V lookup: CDR1 SGHRS, CDR2 YFSETQ.

The chain combines TRBV28 with TRBJ1-5, with 9 positions matching TRBD1. The CDR3 is made up of 15 amino acids. Germline V gene data show CDR1 as MDHEN and CDR2 as SYDVKM. The junction had 2 bases not matched to a gene; V was cut back by 5 bases and J by 0 bases. The CDR3 sequence is CASSRTGVSNQPQHF. CDR3 nucleotide sequence: TGTGCCAGCAGTAGGACAGGGGTTAGCAATCAGCCCCAGCATTTT.